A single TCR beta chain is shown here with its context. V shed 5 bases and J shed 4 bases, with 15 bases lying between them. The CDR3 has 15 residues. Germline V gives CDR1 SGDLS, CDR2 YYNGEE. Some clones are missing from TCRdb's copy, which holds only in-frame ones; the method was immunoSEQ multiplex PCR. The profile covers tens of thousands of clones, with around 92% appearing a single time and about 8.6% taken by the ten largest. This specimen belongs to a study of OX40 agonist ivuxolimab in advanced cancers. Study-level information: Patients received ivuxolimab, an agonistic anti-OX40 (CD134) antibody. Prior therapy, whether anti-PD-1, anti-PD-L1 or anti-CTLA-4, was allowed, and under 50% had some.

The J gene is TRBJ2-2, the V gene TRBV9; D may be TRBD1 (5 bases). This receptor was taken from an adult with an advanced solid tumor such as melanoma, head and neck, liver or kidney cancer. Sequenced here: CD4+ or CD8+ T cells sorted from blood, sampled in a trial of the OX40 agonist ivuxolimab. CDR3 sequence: CASSLGIQVTGELFF. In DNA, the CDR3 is TGTGCCAGCAGTTTAGGGATACAGGTCACCGGGGAGCTGTTTTTT.